The T cell receptor (beta chain) described here comes from a study of tumor-infiltrating lymphocytes in primary liver carcinoma. Points from the study as a whole: The top-250-clone fraction was significantly higher in tumors than in blood (p = 0.039). Paired tumor-adjacent and tumor-blood samples overlapped less than tumor region pairs did.

Between the trimmed V and J ends, which lost 1 base and 2 bases, there was a span of 8 bases. CDR1 is SEHNR and CDR2 is FQNEAQ in the germline V gene (reference sequence). The CDR3 extends over 15 amino acids. A constant-region primer served to make TCR beta cDNA from roughly 500 ng total RNA. Investigators got TCR beta libraries out of three nested multiplex PCR rounds, done with slightly modified ARM-PCR. Amplification in the first two PCR rounds was performed using TRBV1-TRBV30 forward primers and a C-beta reverse primer for 9 to 11 cycles each. MiXCR, applied by TCRdb to the multiplex PCR reads, yields one record per CDR3 protein. The sample yields approximately 190,000 distinct CDR3 sequences, about 85% seen once. Concerning this clonotype itself: Its antigen is not identified. This may be a read error, as it is one base from a much larger clone.

Without any cell sorting, roughly 20-32 mg of bulk tissue yielded co-extracted RNA and DNA. Over 80% of the cells in every tumor sample were viable tumor cells. The receptor was isolated from a middle-aged man with primary liver carcinoma and hepatitis B virus infection. Material: tumor tissue from primary liver carcinoma. The chain uses TRBV7-9 and TRBJ1-4; D is unclear. Here the CDR3 reads CASSLGMGTNEKLFF. The CDR3 coding sequence is TGTGCCAGCAGCTTAGGAATGGGGACTAATGAAAAACTGTTTTTT.